The rows below give T cell receptor beta chains drawn from one sample of a study of blood T cell repertoires in COVID-19. The assay was immunoSEQ multiplex PCR, and TCRdb's table has in-frame clones only and misses some. This table holds about 330,000 clones, around 83% found once. The sample comprised peripheral blood. The source of these receptors is a woman aged 45-65 years with acute or convalescent COVID-19. The CDR3 runs from the conserved cysteine through the conserved F or W. D genes are given only for firm matches. Only part of the rows carry a size: once, few, many, or a class if the clone is expanded.

>TRBJ2-5|TRBV7-8|-|-
CASSSTWGLETQYF
TGTGCCAGCAGCTCGACCTGGGGGCTGGAGACCCAGTACTTC
>TRBJ2-7|TRBV4-1|-|-
CASSQDRGHLYGQYF
TGCGCCAGCAGCCAAGATCGGGGACACCTCTACGGGCAGTACTTC
>TRBJ1-6|TRBV30|-|once
CAWNGNSPLHF
TGTGCCTGGAACGGTAATTCACCCCTCCACTTT
>TRBJ2-6|TRBV4-3|-|-
CASSPGRVSSGANVLTF
TGCGCCAGCAGCCCAGGCAGGGTAAGCTCTGGGGCCAACGTCCTGACTTTC
>TRBJ1-2|TRBV6-1|-|-
CASSEYGVAGEGYTF
TGTGCCAGCAGTGAATACGGCGTGGCAGGGGAAGGCTACACCTTC
>TRBJ2-1|TRBV6-4|TRBD1|-
CASRGTGWDEQFF
TGTGCCAGCAGGGGGACAGGTTGGGATGAGCAGTTCTTC
>TRBJ2-3|TRBV7-9|TRBD2|-
CASSLGTSGRATDTQYF
TGTGCCAGCAGTCTCGGGACTAGCGGGAGGGCCACAGATACGCAGTATTTT
>TRBJ1-2|TRBV2|-|-
CAGRQKKIYGYTF
TGTGCCGGACGACAGAAGAAGATCTATGGCTACACCTTC
>TRBJ2-2|TRBV7-9|TRBD1|-
CASRDRGAGELFF
TGTGCCAGCCGGGACAGGGGGGCCGGGGAGCTGTTTTTT
>TRBJ1-2|TRBV20-1|-|few
CSAYRDYGYTF
TGCAGTGCTTACAGAGACTATGGCTACACCTTC
>TRBJ1-1|TRBV7-8|-|-
CASSFRRGGDTEAFF
TGTGCCAGCAGCTTTAGGAGGGGGGGGGACACTGAAGCTTTCTTT
>TRBJ2-5|TRBV6-5|TRBD1|-
CASDRGMIGTQYF
TGTGCCAGCGACAGGGGGATGATCGGGACCCAGTACTTC
>TRBJ2-3|TRBV9|TRBD2|-
CASSTGLAPIDTQYF
TGTGCCAGCAGCACCGGACTAGCCCCCATTGATACGCAGTATTTT
>TRBJ1-4|TRBV5-5|TRBD1|once
CASSSGTAKVEKLFF
TGTGCCAGCAGCTCCGGGACAGCCAAGGTCGAAAAACTGTTTTTT
>TRBJ1-5|TRBV18|-|-
CASSPSRGGQGQPQHF
TGTGCCAGCTCACCAAGTCGAGGAGGGCAGGGTCAGCCCCAGCATTTT
>TRBJ1-2|TRBV4-3|TRBD1|few
CASSQGQGYGYTF
TGCGCCAGCAGCCAGGGACAGGGCTATGGCTACACCTTC
>TRBJ1-4|TRBV6-5|TRBD1|-
CASSYSVTGYNEKLFF
TGTGCCAGCAGTTACTCGGTGACAGGGTATAATGAAAAACTGTTTTTT
>TRBJ1-6|TRBV7-8|TRBD1|-
CASSLTRTGISSPLHF
TGTGCCAGCAGCCTAACGAGGACAGGGATAAGTTCACCCCTCCACTTT
>TRBJ1-2|TRBV28|-|-
CASTLDRQGGYTF
TGTGCCAGCACCCTGGACCGCCAGGGAGGCTACACCTTC
>TRBJ1-2|TRBV7-6|-|-
CASSLEENYGYTF
TGTGCCAGCAGCTTAGAAGAGAACTATGGCTACACCTTC
>TRBJ1-2|TRBV5-1|-|-
CASSLEGARGYTF
TGCGCCAGCAGCTTGGAAGGGGCGCGGGGCTACACCTTC
>TRBJ2-6|TRBV6-1|-|once
CASSDLDSRYPGANVLTF
TGTGCCAGCAGTGATTTGGACAGCCGTTACCCTGGGGCCAACGTCCTGACTTTC
>TRBJ2-1|TRBV20-1|-|-
CSGTANNEQFF
TGCAGTGGGACAGCTAACAATGAGCAGTTCTTC
>TRBJ1-4|TRBV7-9|-|-
CASSWGQYNEKLFF
TGTGCCAGCAGCTGGGGACAATATAATGAAAAACTGTTTTTT
>TRBJ1-2|TRBV9|TRBD1|-
CASSPWDSEDYGYTF
TGTGCCAGCAGCCCCTGGGACAGCGAGGACTATGGCTACACCTTC
>TRBJ1-4|TRBV18|-|few
CASSPSTGFGEKLFF
TGTGCCAGCTCACCATCGACCGGGTTTGGCGAAAAACTGTTTTTT
>TRBJ1-5|TRBV19|TRBD1|-
CASSGGTAIEPQHF
TGTGCCAGTAGTGGAGGGACAGCCATCGAGCCCCAGCATTTT
>TRBJ2-2|TRBV5-1|TRBD2|-
CASSLVPAGGAGELFF
TGCGCCAGCAGCTTGGTGCCAGCGGGAGGAGCCGGGGAGCTGTTTTTT
>TRBJ1-4|TRBV4-1|-|-
CASSQVPGLDATNEKLFF
TGCGCCAGCAGCCAAGTACCCGGACTAGATGCAACTAATGAAAAACTGTTTTTT
>TRBJ1-3|TRBV7-9|TRBD1|-
CASSLTGDSGNTIYF
TGTGCCAGCAGCTTGACAGGGGATAGCGGAAACACCATATATTTT
>TRBJ2-7|TRBV20-1|TRBD1|-
CSASRTGGSYEQYF
TGCAGTGCTAGTCGGACAGGGGGCAGCTACGAGCAGTACTTC
>TRBJ1-1|TRBV9|-|-
CASSGERAFF
TGTGCCAGCAGCGGGGAGAGGGCTTTCTTT
>TRBJ2-3|TRBV19|-|few
CASSTQQGDTQYF
TGTGCCAGTAGTACTCAACAGGGCGATACGCAGTATTTT
>TRBJ1-6|TRBV13|TRBD1|-
CASSAGQGYNSPLHF
TGTGCCAGCAGCGCCGGACAGGGGTATAATTCACCCCTCCACTTT
>TRBJ1-2|TRBV5-6|-|-
CASSLGGKANYGYTF
TGTGCCAGCAGCTTGGGAGGGAAAGCTAACTATGGCTACACCTTC
>TRBJ2-7|TRBV27|TRBD1|-
CASSNRGLYEQYF
TGTGCCAGCAGCAACAGGGGGCTATACGAGCAGTACTTC
>TRBJ1-5|TRBV30|-|-
CAWSVGQSYSQPQHF
TGTGCCTGGAGTGTGGGGCAGAGCTACAGTCAGCCCCAGCATTTT
>TRBJ2-2|TRBV29-1|TRBD2|-
CSVGGGGAVGELFF
TGCAGCGTTGGAGGCGGGGGGGCCGTCGGGGAGCTGTTTTTT
>TRBJ2-7|TRBV4-1|-|once
CASSPQGDEQYF
TGCGCCAGCAGCCCCCAGGGTGACGAGCAGTACTTC
>TRBJ1-3|TRBV9|-|-
CASSVGWGQAGNTIYF
TGTGCCAGCAGCGTAGGATGGGGGCAGGCCGGAAACACCATATATTTT
>TRBJ2-7|TRBV27|-|-
CASSFSRQAGEQYF
TGTGCCAGCAGTTTCTCCAGACAGGCGGGCGAGCAGTACTTC
>TRBJ2-4|TRBV14|-|-
CASSQGPQGIQYF
TGTGCCAGCAGCCAAGGCCCGCAGGGTATTCAGTACTTC
>TRBJ1-1|TRBV10-3|-|-
CAISNGQGRGAFF
TGTGCCATCTCTAACGGGCAGGGAAGAGGCGCTTTCTTT
>TRBJ1-3|TRBV12-5|TRBD1|-
CASGLVLLGQGEFSGNTIYF
TGTGCTAGTGGTTTGGTACTCCTGGGACAGGGGGAATTCTCTGGAAACACCATATATTTT
>TRBJ1-5|TRBV6-4|-|once
CASREAGEKSQPQHF
TGTGCCAGCAGAGAGGCAGGGGAGAAAAGTCAGCCCCAGCATTTT
>TRBJ2-5|TRBV28|TRBD2|-
CATETSGRIKTQYF
TGTGCCACCGAGACTAGCGGGAGGATAAAGACCCAGTACTTC
>TRBJ1-2|TRBV7-2|TRBD1|-
CASSLNRDRVYTF
TGTGCCAGCAGCCTGAACCGGGACAGAGTCTACACCTTC
>TRBJ2-6|TRBV2|TRBD1|-
CASSAQGAGANVLTF
TGTGCCAGCAGTGCCCAGGGGGCCGGGGCCAACGTCCTGACTTTC